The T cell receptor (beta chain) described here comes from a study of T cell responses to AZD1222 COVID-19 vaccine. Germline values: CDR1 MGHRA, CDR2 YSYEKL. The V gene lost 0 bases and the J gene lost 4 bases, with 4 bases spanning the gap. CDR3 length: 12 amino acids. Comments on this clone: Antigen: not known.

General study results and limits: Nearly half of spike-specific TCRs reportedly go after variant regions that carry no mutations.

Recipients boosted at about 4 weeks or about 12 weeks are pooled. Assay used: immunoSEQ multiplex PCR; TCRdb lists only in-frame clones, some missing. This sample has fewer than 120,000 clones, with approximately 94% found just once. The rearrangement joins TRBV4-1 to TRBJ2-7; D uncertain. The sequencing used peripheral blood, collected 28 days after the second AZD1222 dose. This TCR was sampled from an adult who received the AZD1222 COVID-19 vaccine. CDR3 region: CASSQDMYEQYF. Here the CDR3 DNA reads TGCGCCAGCAGCCAAGATATGTACGAGCAGTACTTC.